The subject of this entry is one T cell receptor (beta chain). This sample is part of a study of blood T cell repertoires in COVID-19. Overall study context: The origin of the acute and convalescent COVID-19 samples was the United States, Italy and Spain. T cells, B-cell-depleted T cells, or PBMCs provided the cDNA or gDNA that served as material.

In the original workflow: Cell counts per sample came from amplifying reference gene primers. TCRdb's copy holds only in-frame clones and misses some; the assay was immunoSEQ multiplex PCR. V, J and clone size derive from that table, while D and trimming were established from the DNA sequence. The sample consists of about 270,000 clones, 80% to 90% of them appearing once. Material for sequencing was peripheral blood. This TCR derives from a woman between 70 and 85 years old with acute or convalescent COVID-19.

CDR3 amino acids: CASSLGARYEQYF. CDR3 nucleotides: TGTGCCAGCAGCTTGGGGGCGCGCTACGAGCAGTACTTC. V and J are TRBV5-4 and TRBJ2-7; D is unresolved. The V and J ends lost 0 bases and 3 bases respectively, with 7 bases between them. Germline V gene lookup returns CDR1 SGHNT and CDR2 YYREEE (reference sequence). CDR3 size: 13 residues.